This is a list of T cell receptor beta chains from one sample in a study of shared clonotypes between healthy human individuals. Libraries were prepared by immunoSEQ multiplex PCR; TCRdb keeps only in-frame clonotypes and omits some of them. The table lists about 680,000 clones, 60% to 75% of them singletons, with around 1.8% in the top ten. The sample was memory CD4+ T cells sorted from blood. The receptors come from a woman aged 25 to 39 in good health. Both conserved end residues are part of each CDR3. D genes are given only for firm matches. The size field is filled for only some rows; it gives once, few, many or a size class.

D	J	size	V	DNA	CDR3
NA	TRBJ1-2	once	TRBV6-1	TGTGCCAGCAGTGAGACGGATAGACACTATGGCTACACCTTC	CASSETDRHYGYTF
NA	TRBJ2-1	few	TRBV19	TGTGCCAGTAGTATTTCGCAGTACAATGAGCAGTTCTTC	CASSISQYNEQFF
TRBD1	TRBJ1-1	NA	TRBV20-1	TGCAGGGGACAGGGCGGCACTGAAGCTTTCTTT	CRGQGGTEAFF
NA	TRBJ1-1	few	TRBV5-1	TGCGCCAGCAGCTTGGGGGCGGGGCAGGTCACTGAAGCTTTCTTT	CASSLGAGQVTEAFF
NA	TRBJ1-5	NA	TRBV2	TGTGCCAGCAGTGTCGAGGCGGATAATCAGCCCCAGCATTTT	CASSVEADNQPQHF
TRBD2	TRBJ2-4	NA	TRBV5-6	TGTGCCAGCAGCCAGACTAGCGGGAGGCGGGGGAACATTCAGTACTTC	CASSQTSGRRGNIQYF
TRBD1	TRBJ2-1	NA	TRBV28	TGTGCCAGCAGTTTCCGGCGACTGACAGGGGGCGTGGGGATTGCGGGAGTACCTGAGCAGTTCTTC	CASSFRRLTGGVGIAGVPEQFF
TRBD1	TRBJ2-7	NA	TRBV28	TGTGCCAGCGGGGGACAGGGCTACGAGCAGTACTTC	CASGGQGYEQYF
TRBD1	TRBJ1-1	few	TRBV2	TGTGCCAGCTCTGGACAGGGAGTAGCTGAAGCTTTCTTT	CASSGQGVAEAFF
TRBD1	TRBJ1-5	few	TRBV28	TGTGCCAGCAGTGCGAACTACCGGGACAGGGTGTATGAGGGCAATCAGCCCCAGCATTTT	CASSANYRDRVYEGNQPQHF
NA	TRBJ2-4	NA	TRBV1	TGCACCAGCAGCCAAGATCAGGTCTGTGCTAGCGGGAGGGCCAGGGGCAAAAACATTCAGTACTTC	CTSSQDQVCASGRARGKNIQYF
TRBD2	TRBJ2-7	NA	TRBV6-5	TGTGCCAGCAGTTACCGCGGGAGGGCCTACGAGCAGTACTTC	CASSYRGRAYEQYF
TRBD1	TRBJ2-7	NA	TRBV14	TGTGCCAGCAGCCAAGTACTAGGACAGGGGTTACACGAGCAGTACTTC	CASSQVLGQGLHEQYF
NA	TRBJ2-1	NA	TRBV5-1	TGCGCCAGCAGCTCCGGGACGGAATACAATGAGCAGTTCTTC	CASSSGTEYNEQFF
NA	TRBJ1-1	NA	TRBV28	TGTGCCAGCAGTTTAAAAGTGACTGAAGCTTTCTTT	CASSLKVTEAFF
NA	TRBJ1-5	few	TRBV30	TGTGCCTGGACAGGGAGAGGAATCGGTCAGCCCCAGCATTTT	CAWTGRGIGQPQHF